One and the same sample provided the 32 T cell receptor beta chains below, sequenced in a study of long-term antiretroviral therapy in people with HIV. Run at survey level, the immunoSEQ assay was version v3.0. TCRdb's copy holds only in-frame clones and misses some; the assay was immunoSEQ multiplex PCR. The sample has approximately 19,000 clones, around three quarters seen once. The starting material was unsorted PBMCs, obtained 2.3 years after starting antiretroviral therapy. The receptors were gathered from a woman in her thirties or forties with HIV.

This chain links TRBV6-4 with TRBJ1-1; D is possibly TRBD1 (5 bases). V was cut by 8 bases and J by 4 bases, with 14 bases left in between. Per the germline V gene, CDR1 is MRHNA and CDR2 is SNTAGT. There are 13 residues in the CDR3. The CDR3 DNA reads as TGTGCCAGCCGGCCAGGGATGGGCACTGAAGCTTTCTTT. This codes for CASRPGMGTEAFF.

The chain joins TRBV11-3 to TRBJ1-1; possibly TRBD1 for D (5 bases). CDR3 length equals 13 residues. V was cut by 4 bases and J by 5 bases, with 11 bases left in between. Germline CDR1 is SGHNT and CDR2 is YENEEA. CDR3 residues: CASSSFGGTEAFF. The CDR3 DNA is TGTGCCAGCAGCTCCTTCGGGGGGACTGAAGCTTTCTTT.

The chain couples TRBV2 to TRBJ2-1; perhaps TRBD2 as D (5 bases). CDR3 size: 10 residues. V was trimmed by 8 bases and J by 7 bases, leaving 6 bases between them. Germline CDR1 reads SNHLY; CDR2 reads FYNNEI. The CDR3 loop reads CASGGNEQFF. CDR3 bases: TGTGCCAGCGGCGGGAATGAGCAGTTCTTC. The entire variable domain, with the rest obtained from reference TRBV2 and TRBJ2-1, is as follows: EPEVTQTPSHQVTQMGQEVILRCVPISNHLYFYWYRQILGQKVEFLVSFYNNEISEKSEIFDDQFSVERPDGSNFTLKIRSTKLEDSAMYFCASGGNEQFFGPGTRLTVL.

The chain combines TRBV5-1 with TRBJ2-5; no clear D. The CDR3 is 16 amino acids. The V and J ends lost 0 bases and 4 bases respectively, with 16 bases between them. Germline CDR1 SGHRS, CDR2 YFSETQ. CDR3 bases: TGCGCCAGCAGCTTGGGCACAGCTCACCAAGGAGAGACCCAGTACTTC. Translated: CASSLGTAHQGETQYF.

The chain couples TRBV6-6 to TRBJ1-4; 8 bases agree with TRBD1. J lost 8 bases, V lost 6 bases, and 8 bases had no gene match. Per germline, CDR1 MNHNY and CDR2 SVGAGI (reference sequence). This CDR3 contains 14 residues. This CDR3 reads CASRTGQGGEKLFF. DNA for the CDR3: TGTGCCAGCAGAACCGGACAGGGTGGGGAAAAACTGTTTTTT.

CDR3 residues: CAIGTASYEQYF. For the CDR3, the DNA is TGTGCCATAGGGACAGCCTCCTACGAGCAGTACTTC. The chain has TRBV10-3 and TRBJ2-7, with TRBD1 identical over 7 bases. CDR3 size: 12 residues. Germline V gene data show CDR1 as ENHRY and CDR2 as SYGVKD. Germline trimming cut 9 bases from V and 0 bases from J; bases unmatched to any gene: 2.

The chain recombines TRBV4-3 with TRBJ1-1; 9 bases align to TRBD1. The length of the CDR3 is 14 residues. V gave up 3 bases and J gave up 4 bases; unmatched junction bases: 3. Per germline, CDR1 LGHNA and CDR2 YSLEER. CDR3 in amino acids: CASSQTGGSTEAFF. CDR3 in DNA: TGCGCCAGCAGCCAGACAGGGGGATCCACTGAAGCTTTCTTT.

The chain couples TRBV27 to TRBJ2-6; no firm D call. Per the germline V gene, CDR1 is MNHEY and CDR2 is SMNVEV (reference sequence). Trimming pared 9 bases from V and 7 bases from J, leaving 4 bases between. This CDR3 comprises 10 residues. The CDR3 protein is CARIANVLTF. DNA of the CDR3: TGTGCCAGGATCGCCAACGTCCTGACTTTC.

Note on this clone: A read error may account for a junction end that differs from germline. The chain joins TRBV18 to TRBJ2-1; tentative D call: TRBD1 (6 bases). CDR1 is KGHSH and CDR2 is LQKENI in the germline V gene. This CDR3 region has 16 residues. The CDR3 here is CASSPPRGISHNEQFF. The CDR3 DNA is TGTGCCAGCTCACCCCCAAGGGGGATCTCCCACAATGAGCAGTTCTTC.

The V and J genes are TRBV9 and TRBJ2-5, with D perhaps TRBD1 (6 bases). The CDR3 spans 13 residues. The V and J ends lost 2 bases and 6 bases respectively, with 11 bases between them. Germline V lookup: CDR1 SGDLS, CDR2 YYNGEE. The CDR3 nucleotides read TGTGCCAGCAGCGTTGGGGGCACTCAGACCCAGTACTTC. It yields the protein CASSVGGTQTQYF.

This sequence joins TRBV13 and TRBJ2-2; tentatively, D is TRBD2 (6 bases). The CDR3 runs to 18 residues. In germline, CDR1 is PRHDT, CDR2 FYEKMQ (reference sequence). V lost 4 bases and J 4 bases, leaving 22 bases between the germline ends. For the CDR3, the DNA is TGTGCCAGCAGCTCCCTGACTAGGGCTCGGGGTGGCACCGGGGAGCTGTTTTTT. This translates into CASSSLTRARGGTGELFF.

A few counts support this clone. In DNA form, the CDR3 reads TGTGCCATCAGGGATGCAGGGGACGAGCAGTACTTC. Amino acid sequence: CAIRDAGDEQYF. The chain has TRBV10-3 and TRBJ2-7; D might be TRBD1 (6 bases). The CDR3 contains 12 residues. Germline V gene data show CDR1 as ENHRY and CDR2 as SYGVKD. Trimming cost V 6 bases and J 5 bases, with 11 bases left between them.

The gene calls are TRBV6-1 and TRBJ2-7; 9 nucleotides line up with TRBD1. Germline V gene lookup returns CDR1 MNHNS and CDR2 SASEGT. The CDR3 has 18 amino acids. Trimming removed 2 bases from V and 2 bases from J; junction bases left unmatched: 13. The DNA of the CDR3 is TGTGCCAGCAGTGAAAGGGGACAGGGCCCCACTGTCGCCTACGAGCAGTACTTC. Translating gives CASSERGQGPTVAYEQYF.

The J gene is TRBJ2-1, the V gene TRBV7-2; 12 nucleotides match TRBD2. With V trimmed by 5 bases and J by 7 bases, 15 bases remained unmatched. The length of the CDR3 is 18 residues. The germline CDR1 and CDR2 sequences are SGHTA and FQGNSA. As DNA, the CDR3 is TGTGCCAGCAGCCCACTGGTCTTGACTAGCGGGGGCCCTAATGAGCAGTTCTTC. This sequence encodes CASSPLVLTSGGPNEQFF. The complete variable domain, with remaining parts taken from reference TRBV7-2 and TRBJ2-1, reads GAGVSQSPSNKVTEKGKDVELRCDPISGHTALYWYRQSLGQGLEFLIYFQGNSAPDKSGLPSDRFSAERTGGSVSTLTIQRTQQEDSAVYLCASSPLVLTSGGPNEQFFGPGTRLTVL.

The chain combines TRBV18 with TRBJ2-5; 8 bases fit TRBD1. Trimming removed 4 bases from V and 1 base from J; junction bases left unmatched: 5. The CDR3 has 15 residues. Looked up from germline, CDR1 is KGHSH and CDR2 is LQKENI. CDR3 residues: CASSLIGTGQETQYF. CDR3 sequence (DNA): TGTGCCAGCTCACTAATCGGGACAGGCCAAGAGACCCAGTACTTC. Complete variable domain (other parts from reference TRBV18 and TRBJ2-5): NAGVMQNPRHLVRRRGQEARLRCSPMKGHSHVYWYRQLPEEGLKFMVYLQKENIIDESGMPKERFSAEFPKEGPSILRIQQVVRGDSAAYFCASSLIGTGQETQYFGPGTRLLVL.

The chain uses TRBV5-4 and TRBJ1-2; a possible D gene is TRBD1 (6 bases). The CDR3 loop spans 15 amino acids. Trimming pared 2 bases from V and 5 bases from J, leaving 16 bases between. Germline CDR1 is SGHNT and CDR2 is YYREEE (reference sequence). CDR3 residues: CASSLDADRRYGYTF. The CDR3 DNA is TGTGCCAGCAGCTTAGATGCTGACAGGAGGTATGGCTACACCTTC.

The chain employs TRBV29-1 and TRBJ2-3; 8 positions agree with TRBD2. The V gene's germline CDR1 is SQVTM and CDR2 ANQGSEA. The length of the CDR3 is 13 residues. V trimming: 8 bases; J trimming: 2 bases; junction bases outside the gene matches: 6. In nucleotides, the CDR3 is TGCAGCCCCCGACTAGCGCTCACAGATACGCAGTATTTT. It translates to CSPRLALTDTQYF.

The CDR3 loop reads CASSPELDTQYF. CDR3 in DNA: TGTGCCAGCAGCCCAGAGTTAGATACGCAGTATTTT. The chain couples TRBV16 to TRBJ2-3; D remains unclear. Trimming removed 4 bases at V and 5 bases at J, with 7 bases between. Germline CDR1 KGHSY, CDR2 FQNENV. The CDR3 consists of 12 residues.

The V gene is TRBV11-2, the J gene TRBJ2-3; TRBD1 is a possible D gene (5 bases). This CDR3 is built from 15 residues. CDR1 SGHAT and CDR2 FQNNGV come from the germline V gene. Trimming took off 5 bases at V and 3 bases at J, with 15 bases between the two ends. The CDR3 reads CASSAGWGPTDTQYF. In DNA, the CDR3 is TGTGCCAGCAGCGCAGGGTGGGGTCCTACAGATACGCAGTATTTT.

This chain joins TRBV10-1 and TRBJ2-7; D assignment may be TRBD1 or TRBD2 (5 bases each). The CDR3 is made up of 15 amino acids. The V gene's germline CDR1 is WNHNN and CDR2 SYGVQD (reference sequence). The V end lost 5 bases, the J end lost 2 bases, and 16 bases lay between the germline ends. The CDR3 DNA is TGCGCCAGCAGTTTTCCGGGACCCACGCCCTACGAGCAGTACTTC. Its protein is CASSFPGPTPYEQYF.

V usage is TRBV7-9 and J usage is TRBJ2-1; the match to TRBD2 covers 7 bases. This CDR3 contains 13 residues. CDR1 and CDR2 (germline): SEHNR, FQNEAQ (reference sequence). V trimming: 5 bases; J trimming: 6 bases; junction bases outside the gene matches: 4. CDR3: CASSPTSFNEQFF. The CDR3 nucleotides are TGTGCCAGCAGCCCGACTAGCTTCAATGAGCAGTTCTTC. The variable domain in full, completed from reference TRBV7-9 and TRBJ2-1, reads DTGVSQNPRHKITKRGQNVTFRCDPISEHNRLYWYRQTLGQGPEFLTYFQNEAQLEKSRLLSDRFSAERPKGSFSTLEIQRTEQGDSAMYLCASSPTSFNEQFFGPGTRLTVL.

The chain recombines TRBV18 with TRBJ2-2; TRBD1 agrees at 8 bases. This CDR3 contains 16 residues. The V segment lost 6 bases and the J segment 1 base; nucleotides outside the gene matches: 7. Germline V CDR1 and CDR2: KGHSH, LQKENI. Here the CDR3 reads CASSQGQVMNTGELFF. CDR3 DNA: TGTGCCAGCTCCCAGGGACAGGTCATGAACACCGGGGAGCTGTTTTTT. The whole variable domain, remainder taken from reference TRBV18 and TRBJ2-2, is NAGVMQNPRHLVRRRGQEARLRCSPMKGHSHVYWYRQLPEEGLKFMVYLQKENIIDESGMPKERFSAEFPKEGPSILRIQQVVRGDSAAYFCASSQGQVMNTGELFFGEGSRLTVL.

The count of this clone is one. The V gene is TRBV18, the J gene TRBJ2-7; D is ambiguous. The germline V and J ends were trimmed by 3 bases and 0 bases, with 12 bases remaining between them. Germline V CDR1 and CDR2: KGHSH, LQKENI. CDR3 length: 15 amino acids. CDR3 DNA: TGTGCCAGCTCACCCGCCGCCAGAAGCTCCTACGAGCAGTACTTC. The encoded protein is CASSPAARSSYEQYF.

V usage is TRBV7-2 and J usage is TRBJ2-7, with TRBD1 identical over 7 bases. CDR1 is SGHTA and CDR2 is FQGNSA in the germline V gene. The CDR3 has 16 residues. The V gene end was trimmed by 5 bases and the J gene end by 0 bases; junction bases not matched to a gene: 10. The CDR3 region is CASSPRQGDSSYEQYF. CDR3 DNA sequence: TGTGCCAGCAGCCCGAGACAAGGGGACAGCTCCTACGAGCAGTACTTC. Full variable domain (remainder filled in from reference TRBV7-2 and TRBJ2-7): GAGVSQSPSNKVTEKGKDVELRCDPISGHTALYWYRQSLGQGLEFLIYFQGNSAPDKSGLPSDRFSAERTGGSVSTLTIQRTQQEDSAVYLCASSPRQGDSSYEQYFGPGTRLTVT.

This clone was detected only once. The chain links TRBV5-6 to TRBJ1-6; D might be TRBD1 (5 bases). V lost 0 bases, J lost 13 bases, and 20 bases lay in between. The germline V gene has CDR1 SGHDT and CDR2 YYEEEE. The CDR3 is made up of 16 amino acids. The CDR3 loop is CASSLGGGAGSYPLHF. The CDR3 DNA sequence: TGTGCCAGCAGCTTGGGGGGGGGAGCGGGTAGTTATCCCCTCCACTTT.

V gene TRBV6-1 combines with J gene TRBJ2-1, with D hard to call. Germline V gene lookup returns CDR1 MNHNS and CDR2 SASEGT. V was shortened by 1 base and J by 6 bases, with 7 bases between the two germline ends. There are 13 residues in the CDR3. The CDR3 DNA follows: TGTGCCAGCAGTGAAGTACAGAGCAATGAGCAGTTCTTC. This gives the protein CASSEVQSNEQFF.

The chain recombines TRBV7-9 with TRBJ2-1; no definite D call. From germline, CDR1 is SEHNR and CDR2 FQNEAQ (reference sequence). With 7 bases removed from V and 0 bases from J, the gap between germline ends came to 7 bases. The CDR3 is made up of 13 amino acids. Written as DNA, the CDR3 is TGTGCCAGCACCCGGGTCTCCTACAATGAGCAGTTCTTC. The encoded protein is CASTRVSYNEQFF.

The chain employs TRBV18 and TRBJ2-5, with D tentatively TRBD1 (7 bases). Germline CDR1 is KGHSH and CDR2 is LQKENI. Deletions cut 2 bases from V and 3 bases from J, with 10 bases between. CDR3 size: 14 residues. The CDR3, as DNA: TGTGCCAGCTCACCAGCGGGGACAGAAGAGACCCAGTACTTC. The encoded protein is CASSPAGTEETQYF.

The CDR3 DNA is TGTGCCTGGAGTCCAGCACCAAGCTCCTACAATGAGCAGTTCTTC. Translation: CAWSPAPSSYNEQFF. The chain is built from TRBV30 and TRBJ2-1; D not certain. CDR1 and CDR2 from the germline V gene are GTSNPN and SVGIG (reference sequence). The CDR3 runs to 15 residues. V was pared by 2 bases and J by 0 bases, with 11 bases between.

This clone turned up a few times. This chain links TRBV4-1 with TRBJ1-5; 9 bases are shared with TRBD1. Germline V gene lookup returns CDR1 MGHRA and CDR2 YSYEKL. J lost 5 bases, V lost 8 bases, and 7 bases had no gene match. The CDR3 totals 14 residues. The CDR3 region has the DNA TGCGCCAGCTCCGGGACAGGGAACTATCAGCCCCAGCATTTT. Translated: CASSGTGNYQPQHF.

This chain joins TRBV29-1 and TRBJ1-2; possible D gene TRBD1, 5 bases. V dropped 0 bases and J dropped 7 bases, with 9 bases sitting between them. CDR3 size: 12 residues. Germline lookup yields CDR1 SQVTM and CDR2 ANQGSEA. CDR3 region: CSVEDTRGGYTF. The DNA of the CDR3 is TGCAGCGTTGAAGATACTAGGGGTGGCTACACCTTC.

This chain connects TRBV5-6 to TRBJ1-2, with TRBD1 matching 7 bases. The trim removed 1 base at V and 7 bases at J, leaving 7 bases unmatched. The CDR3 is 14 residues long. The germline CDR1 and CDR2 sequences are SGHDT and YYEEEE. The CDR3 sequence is CASSLRGRPSGYTF. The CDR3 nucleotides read TGTGCCAGCAGCTTGAGGGGGCGGCCCTCTGGCTACACCTTC.